These T cell receptor beta chains were read from a single sample in a study of blood T cell repertoires in COVID-19. Sequenced by immunoSEQ multiplex PCR; TCRdb stores in-frame clones only, minus some. The table lists about 170,000 clones, more than 60% of them singletons. Material for sequencing was peripheral blood. All receptors come from a man aged 55 to 70 with acute or convalescent COVID-19. Each CDR3 is given with its conserved first and last residue. D genes are given only for firm matches. Rows may omit the clone size; those that give it use once, few, many or a size class.

J gene	D gene	V gene	clone size	CDR3 DNA	CDR3 protein
TRBJ2-3	TRBD1	TRBV6-5	.	TGTGCCAGCAGACCACAGGGGGTCCGCACAGATACGCAGTATTTT	CASRPQGVRTDTQYF
TRBJ1-3	.	TRBV28	.	TGTGCCAGCACCCCCCCCGGGGTTCTCGGGGGAAACACCATATATTTT	CASTPPGVLGGNTIYF
TRBJ2-3	.	TRBV12-3/TRBV12-4	.	TGTGCCAGCAGCCTAGCAGATACGCAGTATTTT	CASSLADTQYF
TRBJ1-2	.	TRBV27	few	TGTGCCAGCAGTTTGGCACAGGGTGATGGCTACACCTTC	CASSLAQGDGYTF
TRBJ1-6	TRBD1	TRBV14	.	TGTGCCAGCAGCCAAGTTTTCGACAGGGGATCCAGATCACCCCTCCACTTT	CASSQVFDRGSRSPLHF
TRBJ1-1	.	TRBV11-2	.	TGTGCCAGCAGCTCCCATGGGCCGAACACTGAAGCTTTCTTT	CASSSHGPNTEAFF
TRBJ2-3	.	TRBV18	.	TGTGCCAGCTCACAACTTGCCCCCCTTACCACAGATACGCAGTATTTT	CASSQLAPLTTDTQYF
TRBJ2-3	TRBD2	TRBV2	.	TGTGCCAGCAGAGGACTAGCGGCTCACACAGATACGCAGTATTTT	CASRGLAAHTDTQYF
TRBJ2-7	TRBD1	TRBV4-1	few	TGCGCCAGCAGCCATGACAGGGGTTCCTACGAGCAGTACTTC	CASSHDRGSYEQYF
TRBJ2-5	TRBD2	TRBV6-5	.	TGTGCCAGCCAAGGGACTAGCGGGGGTGGAGAGACCCAGTACTTC	CASQGTSGGGETQYF
TRBJ2-7	.	TRBV5-1	.	TGCGCCAGCAGGGTTCTGGGGACACTGAACGACGAGCAGTACTTC	CASRVLGTLNDEQYF
TRBJ2-1	.	TRBV2	once	TGTGCCAGTGCCCAAGAGAATAGGTTCTTC	CASAQENRFF
TRBJ1-3	TRBD1	TRBV6-5	.	TGTGCCAGCAGTTGGACAGGGGGCGAAGGAAACACCATATATTTT	CASSWTGGEGNTIYF
TRBJ1-1	.	TRBV2	.	TGTGCCAGCAGAATCAGGGAGGACACTGAAGCTTTCTTT	CASRIREDTEAFF
TRBJ1-1	TRBD1	TRBV5-5	.	TGTGCCAGCAGCTTGGACCAGGGGGCAGGCACTGAAGCTTTCTTT	CASSLDQGAGTEAFF
TRBJ1-2	.	TRBV13	.	TGTGCCAGCAGCTTAGGACGGAGAAACTATGGCTACACCTTC	CASSLGRRNYGYTF
TRBJ1-2	.	TRBV5-6	few	TGTGCCAGCAGCTTGGTCCCGGGTTCCGGCTATGGCTACACCTTC	CASSLVPGSGYGYTF
TRBJ1-6	.	TRBV5-6	.	TGTGCCAGCAGCGATCGACATAGCTCCTATAATTCACCCCTCCACTTT	CASSDRHSSYNSPLHF
TRBJ1-6	.	TRBV5-1	.	TGCGCCAGCAGCTTACAGGTGAATAATTCACCCCTCCACTTT	CASSLQVNNSPLHF
TRBJ2-2	.	TRBV6-5	.	TGTGCCAGCAGTCCTCCGGGTCTCGGGGAGCTGTTTTTT	CASSPPGLGELFF
TRBJ1-2	TRBD1	TRBV6-5	.	TGTGCCAGCAAACGCAGGGGGCAATACTATGGCTACACCTTC	CASKRRGQYYGYTF
TRBJ2-2	TRBD1	TRBV6-5	.	TGTGCCAGCAGCCGACAGGGGGAAACCGGGGAGCTGTTTTTT	CASSRQGETGELFF
TRBJ1-4	TRBD1	TRBV5-6	.	TGTGCCAGCAGCGAGTGGACAGGGGGGGATGAAAAACTGTTTTTT	CASSEWTGGDEKLFF
TRBJ1-1	.	TRBV5-1	.	TGCGCCAGCAGCTTGGGGGGTATAGGGGCAAACACTGAAGCTTTCTTT	CASSLGGIGANTEAFF
TRBJ2-3	TRBD2	TRBV6-4	.	TGTGCCAGCAGTGCCGAACTAGCGGGGGGGCCAGATACGCAGTATTTT	CASSAELAGGPDTQYF
TRBJ1-2	TRBD1	TRBV3-1/TRBV3-2	.	TGTGCCAGCAGCCAAGCGGGACAGGGAGCTAACTATGGCTACACCTTC	CASSQAGQGANYGYTF
TRBJ1-2	TRBD1	TRBV2	.	TGTGCCAGCGGGACAGATCTATCCAACGGTGGCTACACCTTC	CASGTDLSNGGYTF
TRBJ1-1	.	TRBV30	.	TGTGCCTGGAGTGTACTAGGCCAAATGGAAGCTTTCTTT	CAWSVLGQMEAFF
TRBJ2-2	TRBD1	TRBV5-1	.	TGCGCCAGCAGCTTGACAGGGGGTAACACCGGGGAGCTGTTTTTT	CASSLTGGNTGELFF
TRBJ1-4	.	TRBV5-1	.	TGCGCCAGCAGCGTACAGGGTTATAATGAAAAACTGTTTTTT	CASSVQGYNEKLFF
TRBJ1-1	.	TRBV4-1	once	TGCGCCAGCAGCCAGTTCCCGGGAACAAACCTAATGAACACTGAAGCTTTCTTT	CASSQFPGTNLMNTEAFF
TRBJ1-4	.	TRBV12-3/TRBV12-4	.	TGTGCCAGCAGTACAGGGGAAAAACTGTTTTTT	CASSTGEKLFF
TRBJ2-1	TRBD1	TRBV27	.	TGTGCCAGCAGTCGGGACAGGGTTTATGATGAGCAGTTCTTC	CASSRDRVYDEQFF
TRBJ1-1	TRBD1	TRBV25-1	.	TGTGCCACCGCGGGACAGGGGAACACTGAAGCTTTCTTT	CATAGQGNTEAFF
TRBJ1-2	TRBD1	TRBV6-2/TRBV6-3	.	TGTGCCAGCAGTTACTCGAGGACAGGGGGCGACTATGGCTACACCTTC	CASSYSRTGGDYGYTF
TRBJ1-4	TRBD1	TRBV30	.	TGTGCCTGGAGTGTACAGGGGCGGGAAAATGAAAAACTGTTTTTT	CAWSVQGRENEKLFF
TRBJ2-7	TRBD1	TRBV5-6	.	TGTGCCAGCAGCTTTGGGACAGGGGCCTACGAGCAGTACTTC	CASSFGTGAYEQYF